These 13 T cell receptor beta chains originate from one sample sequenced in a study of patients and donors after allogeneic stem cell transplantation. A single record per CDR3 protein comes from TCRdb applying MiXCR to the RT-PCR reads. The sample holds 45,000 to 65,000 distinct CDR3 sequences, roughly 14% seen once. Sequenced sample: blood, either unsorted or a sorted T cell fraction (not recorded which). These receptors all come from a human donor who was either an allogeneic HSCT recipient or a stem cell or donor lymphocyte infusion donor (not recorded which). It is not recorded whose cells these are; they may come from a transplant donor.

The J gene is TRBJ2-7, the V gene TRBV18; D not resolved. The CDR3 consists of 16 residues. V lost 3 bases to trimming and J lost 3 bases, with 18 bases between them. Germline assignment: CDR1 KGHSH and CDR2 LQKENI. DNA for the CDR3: TGTGCCAGCTCACCTATTAACGCTGTGGATCTCTACGAGCAGTACTTC. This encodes CASSPINAVDLYEQYF.

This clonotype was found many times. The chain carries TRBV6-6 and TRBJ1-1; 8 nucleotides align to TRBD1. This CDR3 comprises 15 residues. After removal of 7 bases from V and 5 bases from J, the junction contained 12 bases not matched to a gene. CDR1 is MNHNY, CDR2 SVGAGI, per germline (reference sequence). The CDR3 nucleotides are TGTGCCAGCACCGAACTTTGGACAGGGAGTACTGAAGCTTTCTTT. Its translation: CASTELWTGSTEAFF.

CDR3 loop: CASIYGTSGRYEQFF. In DNA, the CDR3 is TGTGCCAGTATTTACGGGACTAGCGGGAGGTATGAGCAGTTCTTC. The J gene is TRBJ2-1, the V gene TRBV21-1; TRBD2, the table's D call, was not compared with the DNA. TRBV21-1 has pseudogene status. This CDR3 is 15 amino acids long.

CDR3 sequence (DNA): TGTGCCAGCAGCTTAGCTGTCGGGACAGGGCTATTTGCCAAAAACATTCAGTACTTC. As protein: CASSLAVGTGLFAKNIQYF. The J gene is TRBJ2-4, the V gene TRBV7-6, with 9 bases fitting TRBD1. V shed 0 bases, J shed 1 base, and the junction held 10 bases outside the gene matches. This CDR3 is 19 amino acids long. The germline gives CDR1 SGHVS, CDR2 FNYEAQ.

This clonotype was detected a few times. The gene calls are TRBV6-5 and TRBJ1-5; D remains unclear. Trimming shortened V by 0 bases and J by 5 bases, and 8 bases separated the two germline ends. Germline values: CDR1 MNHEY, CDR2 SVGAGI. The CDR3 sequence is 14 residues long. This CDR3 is CASSYSTGYQPQHF. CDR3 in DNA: TGTGCCAGCAGTTACTCGACGGGGTATCAGCCCCAGCATTTT.

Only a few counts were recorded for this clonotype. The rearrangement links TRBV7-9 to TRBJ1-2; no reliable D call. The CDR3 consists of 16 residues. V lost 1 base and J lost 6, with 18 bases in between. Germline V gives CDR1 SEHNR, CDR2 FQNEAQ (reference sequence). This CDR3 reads CASSLVSGYSADGYTF. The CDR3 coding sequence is TGTGCCAGCAGCTTAGTCAGCGGTTATTCGGCAGATGGCTACACCTTC.

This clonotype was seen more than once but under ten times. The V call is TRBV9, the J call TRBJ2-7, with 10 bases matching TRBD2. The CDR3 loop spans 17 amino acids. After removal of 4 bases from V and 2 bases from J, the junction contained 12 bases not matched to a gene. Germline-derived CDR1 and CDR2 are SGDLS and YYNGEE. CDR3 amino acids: CASSPLSGTSVPYEQYF. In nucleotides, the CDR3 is TGTGCCAGCAGCCCCCTCTCCGGGACTAGCGTACCCTACGAGCAGTACTTC.

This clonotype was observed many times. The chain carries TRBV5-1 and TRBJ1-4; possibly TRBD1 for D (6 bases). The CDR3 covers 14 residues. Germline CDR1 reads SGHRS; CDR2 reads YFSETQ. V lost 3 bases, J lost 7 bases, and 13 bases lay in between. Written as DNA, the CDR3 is TGCGCCAGCAGCTCGACAGGACTGGCTGAAAAACTGTTTTTT. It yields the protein CASSSTGLAEKLFF.

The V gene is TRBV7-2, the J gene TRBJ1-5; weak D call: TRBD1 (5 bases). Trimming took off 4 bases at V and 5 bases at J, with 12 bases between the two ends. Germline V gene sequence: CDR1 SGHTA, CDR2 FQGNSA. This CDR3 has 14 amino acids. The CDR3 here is CASSSGPRDQPQHF. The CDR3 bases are TGTGCCAGCAGCTCGGGACCCAGGGATCAGCCCCAGCATTTT.

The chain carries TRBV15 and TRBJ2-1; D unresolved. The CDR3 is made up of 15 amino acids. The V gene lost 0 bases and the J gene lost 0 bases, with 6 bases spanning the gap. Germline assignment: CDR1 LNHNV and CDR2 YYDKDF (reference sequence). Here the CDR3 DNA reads TGTGCCACCAGCAGAGATGCCGGCTCCTACAATGAGCAGTTCTTC. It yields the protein CATSRDAGSYNEQFF.

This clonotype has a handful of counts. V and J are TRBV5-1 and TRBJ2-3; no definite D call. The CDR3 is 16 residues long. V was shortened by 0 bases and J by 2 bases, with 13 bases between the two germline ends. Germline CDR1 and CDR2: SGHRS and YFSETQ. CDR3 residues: CASSLASARPTDTQYF. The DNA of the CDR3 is TGCGCCAGCAGCTTGGCATCGGCAAGACCCACAGATACGCAGTATTTT.

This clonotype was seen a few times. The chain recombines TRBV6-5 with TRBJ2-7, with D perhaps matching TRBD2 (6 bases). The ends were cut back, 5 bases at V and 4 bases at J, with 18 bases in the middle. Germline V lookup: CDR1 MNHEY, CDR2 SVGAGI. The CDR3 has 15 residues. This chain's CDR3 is CASSLRDLEAYEQYF. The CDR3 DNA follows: TGTGCCAGCAGTCTGCGGGACCTTGAGGCTTACGAGCAGTACTTC.

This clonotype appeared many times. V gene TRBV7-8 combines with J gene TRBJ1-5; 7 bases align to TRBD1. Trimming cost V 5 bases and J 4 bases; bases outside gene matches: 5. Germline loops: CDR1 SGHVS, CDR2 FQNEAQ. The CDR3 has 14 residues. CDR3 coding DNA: TGTGCCAGCAGCCCGGAGGGGGCGAATCAGCCCCAGCATTTT. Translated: CASSPEGANQPQHF.